This TCR beta chain comes out of a study of T cell responses to AZD1222 COVID-19 vaccine. A remark on this clone: No antigen is known for it.

The CDR3 is 16 residues long. Germline-derived CDR1 and CDR2 are LGHDT and YNNKEL (reference sequence). V was clipped by 3 bases and J by 5 bases; unmatched bases: 10. General study findings and limits: Baseline testing showed seropositivity in only a handful of AZD1222 recipients. In the spike-specific TCR repertoire, nearly half reportedly target unmutated variant regions. In a largely white British group with more females than males, clonal diversity was possibly underestimated.

Sequencing used immunoSEQ multiplex PCR; TCRdb keeps in-frame clones, though not all of them. The sample comprises approximately 100,000 clones, 88% of which are singletons, and around 13% rests with the top ten. V and J are TRBV3-1 (or the pseudogene TRBV3-2) and TRBJ2-5, with 9 positions matching TRBD2. The sequences come from peripheral blood, collected on day 0 of MenACWY control vaccination. The sequence was collected from an adult in good health. CDR3 sequence (DNA): TGTGCCAGCAGCCACGCCTCCGGGACTAGCTTCGAGACCCAGTACTTC. This codes for CASSHASGTSFETQYF.